This TCR beta chain was recovered during a study of CD8 T cells in ankylosing spondylitis. This clonotype has at least ten counts. TCRdb processed the 5' RACE reads anew with MiXCR; each CDR3 protein has one entry. The sample lists under 150,000 distinct CDR3 sequences, around 9.3% occurring once. Deletions cut 0 bases from V and 2 bases from J, with 12 bases between. Germline-derived CDR1 and CDR2 are SGHRS and YFSETQ. The CDR3 spans 15 residues. Source material: blood, either unsorted or a sorted T cell fraction (not recorded which). This sequence originates from a male donor with ankylosing spondylitis or in good health (not recorded which). The chain has TRBV5-1 and TRBJ2-7; tentatively, D is TRBD1 (7 bases). CDR3 amino acids: CASSLVTGTPYEQYF. The CDR3 bases are TGCGCCAGCAGCTTGGTGACAGGGACTCCCTACGAGCAGTACTTC.